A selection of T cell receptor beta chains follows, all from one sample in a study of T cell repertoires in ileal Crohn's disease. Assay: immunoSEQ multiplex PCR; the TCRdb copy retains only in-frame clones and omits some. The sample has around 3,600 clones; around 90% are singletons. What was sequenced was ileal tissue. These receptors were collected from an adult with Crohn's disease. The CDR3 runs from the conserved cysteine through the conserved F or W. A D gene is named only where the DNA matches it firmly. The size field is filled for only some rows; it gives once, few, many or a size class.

cdr3_aa: CASSSGTGRSRAFF
cdr3_nt: TGTGCCAGCTCATCGGGGACAGGGAGGTCACGGGCTTTCTTT
v_call: TRBV18
clone_size: NA
j_call: TRBJ1-1
d_call: TRBD1

cdr3_aa: CASSPGSGLWEQYF
cdr3_nt: TGTGCCAGCTCACCAGGTAGCGGGCTTTGGGAGCAGTACTTC
v_call: TRBV18
clone_size: once
j_call: TRBJ2-7
d_call: TRBD2

cdr3_aa: CASSGQMGKNNEQFF
cdr3_nt: TGTGCCAGCAGCGGGCAGATGGGGAAGAACAATGAGCAGTTCTTC
v_call: TRBV11-1
clone_size: NA
j_call: TRBJ2-1
d_call: NA

cdr3_aa: CASSEWTGLAQETQYF
cdr3_nt: TGCGCCAGCAGCGAGTGGACAGGCCTTGCCCAAGAGACCCAGTACTTC
v_call: TRBV5-1
clone_size: NA
j_call: TRBJ2-5
d_call: TRBD1

cdr3_aa: CASSQVGDISGELFF
cdr3_nt: TGCGCCAGCAGCCAAGTTGGGGATATCTCCGGGGAGCTGTTTTTT
v_call: TRBV4-3
clone_size: NA
j_call: TRBJ2-2
d_call: NA

cdr3_aa: CATSDRTGAGEKLFF
cdr3_nt: TGTGCCACCAGCGACCGGACAGGGGCCGGGGAAAAACTGTTTTTT
v_call: TRBV15
clone_size: once
j_call: TRBJ1-4
d_call: TRBD1

cdr3_aa: CASSMATSGRFYEQYF
cdr3_nt: TGTGCCAGTAGTATGGCGACTAGCGGGAGGTTCTACGAGCAGTACTTC
v_call: TRBV19
clone_size: NA
j_call: TRBJ2-7
d_call: TRBD2

cdr3_aa: CASSPIGQGGTEAFF
cdr3_nt: TGTGCCAGCTCACCAATTGGACAGGGCGGCACTGAAGCTTTCTTT
v_call: TRBV18
clone_size: NA
j_call: TRBJ1-1
d_call: TRBD1

cdr3_aa: CSVPRGDGNQPQHF
cdr3_nt: TGCAGCGTCCCCAGGGGGGACGGCAATCAGCCCCAGCATTTT
v_call: TRBV29-1
clone_size: NA
j_call: TRBJ1-5
d_call: TRBD1

cdr3_aa: CASSPILLNGTEAFF
cdr3_nt: TGTGCCAGCAGCCCTATTTTATTGAATGGCACTGAAGCTTTCTTT
v_call: TRBV14
clone_size: NA
j_call: TRBJ1-1
d_call: NA

cdr3_aa: CASSVGLATETQYF
cdr3_nt: TGTGCCAGCAGCGTTGGACTAGCGACAGAGACCCAGTACTTC
v_call: TRBV5-6
clone_size: NA
j_call: TRBJ2-5
d_call: TRBD2

cdr3_aa: CTSSHIRDREPRWRANVLTF
cdr3_nt: TGCACCAGCAGCCACATCCGGGACAGGGAACCAAGATGGAGGGCCAACGTCCTGACTTTC
v_call: TRBV1
clone_size: large
j_call: TRBJ2-6
d_call: NA

cdr3_aa: CASSLEASILTDTQYF
cdr3_nt: TGTGCCAGCAGCTTAGAGGCTTCGATTCTCACAGATACGCAGTATTTT
v_call: TRBV7-6
clone_size: NA
j_call: TRBJ2-3
d_call: NA

cdr3_aa: CASSHTTGGIEAFF
cdr3_nt: TGTGCCAGCAGCCACACTACGGGGGGGATTGAAGCTTTCTTT
v_call: TRBV14
clone_size: NA
j_call: TRBJ1-1
d_call: NA

cdr3_aa: CASSLMASAYEQYF
cdr3_nt: TGTGCCAGCAGTTTAATGGCTAGCGCCTACGAGCAGTACTTC
v_call: TRBV27
clone_size: NA
j_call: TRBJ2-7
d_call: NA

cdr3_aa: CASKFLAGADEQYF
cdr3_nt: TGTGCCAGCAAATTCCTAGCGGGAGCGGACGAGCAGTACTTC
v_call: TRBV27
clone_size: NA
j_call: TRBJ2-7
d_call: TRBD2

cdr3_aa: CASSYFDGGRYEQYF
cdr3_nt: TGTGCCAGCAGCTACTTTGACGGAGGCCGATACGAGCAGTACTTC
v_call: TRBV7-9
clone_size: NA
j_call: TRBJ2-7
d_call: NA

cdr3_aa: CASSRGLAGATDTQYF
cdr3_nt: TGTGCCAGTAGTCGCGGACTAGCGGGAGCAACAGATACGCAGTATTTT
v_call: TRBV19
clone_size: NA
j_call: TRBJ2-3
d_call: TRBD2